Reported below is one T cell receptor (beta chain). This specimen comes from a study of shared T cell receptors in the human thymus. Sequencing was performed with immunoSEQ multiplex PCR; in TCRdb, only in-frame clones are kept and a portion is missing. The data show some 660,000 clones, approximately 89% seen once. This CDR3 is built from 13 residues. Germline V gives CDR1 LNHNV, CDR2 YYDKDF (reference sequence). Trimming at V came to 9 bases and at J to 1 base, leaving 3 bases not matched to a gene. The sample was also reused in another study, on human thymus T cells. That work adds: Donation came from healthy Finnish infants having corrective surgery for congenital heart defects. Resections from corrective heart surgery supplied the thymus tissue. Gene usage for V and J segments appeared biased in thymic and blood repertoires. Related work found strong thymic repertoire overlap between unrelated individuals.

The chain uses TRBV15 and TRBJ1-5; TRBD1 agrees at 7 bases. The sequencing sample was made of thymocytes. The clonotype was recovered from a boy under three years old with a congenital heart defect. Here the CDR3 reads CATSQGSNQPQHF. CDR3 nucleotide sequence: TGTGCCACATCACAGGGGAGCAATCAGCCCCAGCATTTT.